The T cell receptor (beta chain) described here comes from a study of control samples from healthy donors and cancer patients. The CDR3 is 14 residues long. Trimming left V 4 bases short and J 3 bases short, with 9 bases between. The V gene's germline CDR1 is MNHEY and CDR2 SVGEGT. Here immunoSEQ multiplex PCR was the method, and the copy in TCRdb shows in-frame clones only, minus some. The repertoire holds tens of thousands of clones, with approximately 92% as singletons. V is TRBV6-2 or TRBV6-3 and J is TRBJ1-4; tentatively, D is TRBD1 (5 bases). The sequence came from a man in his forties with colorectal cancer. The sequencing sample was made of PBMCs. This CDR3 reads CASSFGAANEKLFF. The DNA for the CDR3 is TGTGCCAGCAGTTTTGGGGCGGCTAATGAAAAACTGTTTTTT.